Listed here are 25 T cell receptor beta chains from one sample, sequenced in a study of response to subunit inactivated influenza vaccine. Via MiXCR, TCRdb re-called the RT-PCR reads, giving one row per CDR3 protein. Here the sample spans more than 600,000 distinct CDR3 sequences, less than 20% being singletons. The sequences come from PBMCs from blood, collected roughly 5 days after vaccination. Every receptor here comes from a man aged 50 to 60 who received an inactivated influenza vaccine.

This clonotype was seen a single time. The chain links TRBV28 to TRBJ2-5; D may be TRBD1 (5 bases). This CDR3 is built from 14 residues. Between the trimmed V and J ends, which lost 2 bases and 6 bases, there was a span of 13 bases. Germline V gene data show CDR1 as MDHEN and CDR2 as SYDVKM. The CDR3 loop reads CASSLSRVVQTQYF. As DNA, the CDR3 is TGTGCCAGCAGTTTAAGCAGGGTTGTACAGACCCAGTACTTC.

This clonotype occurred a few times. CDR3 amino acids: CSARDPGGQPQHF. The CDR3 nucleotides are TGCAGTGCTAGAGATCCCGGGGGTCAGCCCCAGCATTTT. The chain recombines TRBV20-1 with TRBJ1-5; D perhaps matches TRBD1 (5 bases). This CDR3 spans 13 amino acids. CDR1 and CDR2 (germline): DFQATT, SNEGSKA (reference sequence). The V gene lost 0 bases and the J gene lost 6 bases, with 9 bases spanning the gap.

The DNA of the CDR3 is TGTGCCAGCACTTTCGGGGGAGGATTTGGGGCCAACGTCCTGACTTTC. The encoded protein is CASTFGGGFGANVLTF. The J gene is TRBJ2-6, the V gene TRBV12-3 or TRBV12-4; the D gene is possibly TRBD2 (6 bases). V lost 7 bases and J lost 3, with 16 bases in between. This CDR3 is 16 amino acids long.

V is TRBV18 and J is TRBJ2-5; D is perhaps TRBD1 or TRBD2 (5 bases each). V was clipped by 0 bases and J by 4 bases, with 18 bases between them. The CDR3 consists of 17 residues. Germline lookup yields CDR1 KGHSH and CDR2 LQKENI. The CDR3 DNA is TGTGCCAGCTCACCACCGGGACGGACCAGTAAAGTAGAGACCCAGTACTTC. Translated, it gives CASSPPGRTSKVETQYF.

This clonotype was counted only a few times. This chain links TRBV20-1 with TRBJ2-3; 11 bases agree with TRBD2. Trimming removed 2 bases from V and 2 bases from J; junction bases left unmatched: 9. This CDR3 comprises 17 residues. CDR1 and CDR2 from the germline V gene are DFQATT and SNEGSKA (reference sequence). The CDR3 nucleotides read TGCAGTGCTAGACCTAGCGGGAGGCCTTTAACCACAGATACGCAGTATTTT. Translation gives CSARPSGRPLTTDTQYF.

The chain links TRBV20-1 to TRBJ2-5; D unresolved. CDR3 length: 16 residues. Germline CDR1 reads DFQATT; CDR2 reads SNEGSKA (reference sequence). V was cut by 0 bases and J by 4 bases, with 18 bases left in between. The CDR3 is CSARDPPGGVRETQYF. The CDR3 DNA sequence: TGCAGTGCTAGAGATCCCCCCGGTGGGGTTCGAGAGACCCAGTACTTC.

This clonotype was seen at least ten times. The chain recombines TRBV7-2 with TRBJ2-7; 7 bases map to TRBD1. The length of the CDR3 is 16 residues. Germline V CDR1 and CDR2: SGHTA, FQGNSA. Losses at the gene ends were 5 bases for V and 1 base for J; bases not matched to a gene: 11. In DNA, the CDR3 is TGTGCCAGCAGCCGATTTGACAGGGCGCGTTCCTACGAGCAGTACTTC. Protein sequence: CASSRFDRARSYEQYF.

This chain joins TRBV9 and TRBJ2-5; a possible D gene is TRBD1 (5 bases). Germline values: CDR1 SGDLS, CDR2 YYNGEE. The V end lost 0 bases, the J end lost 4 bases, and 10 bases lay between the germline ends. The CDR3 is 14 amino acids. The CDR3 nucleotides read TGTGCCAGCAGCGTAGACAGCAGGGCAGAGACCCAGTACTTC. It yields the protein CASSVDSRAETQYF.

This clonotype turned up a few times. The J gene is TRBJ2-1, the V gene TRBV4-2; possible D gene TRBD2, 6 bases. V lost 4 bases and J 6 bases, leaving 19 bases between the germline ends. The CDR3 runs to 16 residues. Germline loops: CDR1 LGHNA, CDR2 YNFKEQ. CDR3 region: CASSPSAGENLNEQFF. CDR3 coding DNA: TGTGCCAGCAGCCCCTCAGCGGGCGAAAATCTCAATGAGCAGTTCTTC.

This clonotype was counted many times. The chain couples TRBV20-1 to TRBJ2-1, with 11 positions matching TRBD2. Trimming at V came to 2 bases and at J to 10 bases, leaving 7 bases not matched to a gene. The CDR3 extends over 14 amino acids. Per germline, CDR1 DFQATT and CDR2 SNEGSKA (reference sequence). In DNA form, the CDR3 reads TGCAGTGCTAGACAGGCTAGCGGGGGGACCGAGCAGTTCTTC. Translation gives CSARQASGGTEQFF.

In its sample, this clonotype was seen a few times. The gene calls are TRBV24-1 and TRBJ2-1; possible D gene TRBD2, 6 bases. This CDR3 has 14 amino acids. The germline V gene encodes CDR1 KGHDR and CDR2 SFDVKD. V lost 1 base, J lost 5 bases, and 8 bases lay in between. The CDR3 loop is CATSDFGGNNEQFF. The CDR3 nucleotides read TGTGCCACCAGTGATTTCGGCGGGAACAATGAGCAGTTCTTC.

V usage is TRBV19 and J usage is TRBJ2-5, with D perhaps TRBD1 (5 bases). Trimming stripped 7 bases from V and 5 bases from J, with 20 bases between. CDR3 length: 15 residues. Germline CDR1 reads LNHDA; CDR2 reads SQIVND (reference sequence). Here the CDR3 DNA reads TGTGCCAGTACTCCGACAGAACATAGGCGGGAGACCCAGTACTTC. Translated, it gives CASTPTEHRRETQYF.

This clonotype was detected a few times. The chain is built from TRBV7-9 and TRBJ2-6; TRBD1 agrees at 11 bases. Germline V gene lookup returns CDR1 SEHNR and CDR2 FQNEAQ (reference sequence). CDR3 size: 16 residues. The J segment lost 5 bases and the V segment lost 5 bases, leaving 5 bases of the junction unmatched. CDR3 sequence: CASSLGTGGRANVLTF. CDR3 coding DNA: TGTGCCAGCAGCCTTGGGACAGGGGGGAGGGCCAACGTCCTGACTTTC.

The rearrangement joins TRBV9 to TRBJ1-3; 11 positions agree with TRBD1. The V and J ends lost 3 bases and 2 bases, in that order; junction bases with no gene match: 1. Germline lookup yields CDR1 SGDLS and CDR2 YYNGEE. The CDR3 extends over 15 amino acids. The CDR3 reads CASSEGQGAGNTIYF. CDR3 sequence (DNA): TGTGCCAGCAGCGAGGGACAGGGGGCTGGAAACACCATATATTTT.

This CDR3 is CASSLWEPGLVNEQFF. The CDR3 DNA follows: TGTGCCAGCAGTTTATGGGAACCCGGACTAGTCAATGAGCAGTTCTTC. V and J are TRBV12-3 or TRBV12-4 and TRBJ2-1, with TRBD2 identical over 7 bases. The CDR3 is 16 amino acids. V shed 2 bases and J 6 bases; nucleotides not matched to a gene: 10.

Turning to this clonotype: At one end, the junction sequence differs from germline, possibly due to a read error. The chain has TRBV7-8 and TRBJ2-5; D remains ambiguous. Germline CDR1 and CDR2: SGHVS and FQNEAQ. The CDR3 loop spans 12 amino acids. The CDR3 spells CASSSQLRVLHF. The CDR3 DNA follows: TGTGCCAGCAGCTCACAACTCCGGGTCCTACACTTC. Drawing the rest from reference TRBV7-8 and TRBJ2-5, the complete variable domain is GAGVSQSPRYKVAKRGQDVALRCDPISGHVSLFWYQQALGQGPEFLTYFQNEAQLDKSGLPSDRFFAERPEGSVSTLKIQRTQQEDSAVYLCASSSQLRVLHFGPGTRLLVL.

This clonotype appeared a few times. The chain uses TRBV4-1 and TRBJ2-2, with 10 bases lining up with TRBD1. V lost 1 base, J lost 4 bases, and 3 bases stayed unmatched. The germline gives CDR1 MGHRA, CDR2 YSYEKL. The CDR3 spans 16 residues. The CDR3 DNA reads TGCGCCAGCAGCCAAGGACAGGGGGCCGTCACCGGGGAGCTGTTTTTT. This encodes CASSQGQGAVTGELFF.

V and J are TRBV4-2 and TRBJ1-1, with no clear D. CDR3 length: 14 amino acids. V lost 0 bases to trimming and J lost 0 bases, with 5 bases between them. Germline CDR1 and CDR2: LGHNA and YNFKEQ. The CDR3 bases are TGTGCCAGCAGCCAAGAAGGGCTGAACACTGAAGCTTTCTTT. Its translation is CASSQEGLNTEAFF.

V usage is TRBV4-1 and J usage is TRBJ1-2, with D tentatively TRBD1 (5 bases). Trimming stripped 5 bases from V and 7 bases from J, with 29 bases between. Germline V gives CDR1 MGHRA, CDR2 YSYEKL. There are 18 residues in the CDR3. As DNA, the CDR3 is TGCGCCAGCAGCTCCACCTTGGGGGACGGAGGGGCTTCGGGTGGCTACACCTTC. Protein sequence: CASSSTLGDGGASGGYTF.

The genes are TRBV20-1 and TRBJ2-5, with 12 bases aligning to TRBD2. Germline V gene lookup returns CDR1 DFQATT and CDR2 SNEGSKA (reference sequence). This CDR3 has 14 amino acids. After removal of 8 bases from V and 5 bases from J, the junction contained 9 bases not matched to a gene. Here the CDR3 DNA reads TGCAGTTCAAGGACTAGCGGGATCACGGAGACCCAGTACTTC. Protein sequence: CSSRTSGITETQYF.

The chain is built from TRBV9 and TRBJ1-2, with a tentative D call TRBD1 (5 bases). The CDR3 has 15 amino acids. V shed 4 bases and J shed 3 bases, with 16 bases lying between them. From germline, CDR1 is SGDLS and CDR2 YYNGEE. The CDR3 loop is CASSPGEGSYYGYTF. Here the CDR3 DNA reads TGTGCCAGCAGCCCGGGGGAGGGGAGCTACTATGGCTACACCTTC.

This clonotype has only a few counts. The chain carries TRBV7-2 and TRBJ2-5; 10 bases are a match to TRBD2. V dropped 6 bases and J dropped 5; count of bases not matched to a gene: 9. The CDR3 covers 15 residues. Germline V gene lookup returns CDR1 SGHTA and CDR2 FQGNSA. CDR3 DNA sequence: TGTGCCAGCAGACCAGAACTAGCGGGGTATGAGACCCAGTACTTC. Protein: CASRPELAGYETQYF.

This clonotype was counted only a few times. The CDR3 loop is CASSLFVWEAVYGYTF. The CDR3 DNA is TGTGCCAGCAGCTTATTTGTGTGGGAGGCGGTCTATGGCTACACCTTC. The rearrangement uses TRBV7-9 and TRBJ1-2; D remains unclear. CDR3 length: 16 residues. The germline V gene has CDR1 SEHNR and CDR2 FQNEAQ (reference sequence). Trimming left V 2 bases short and J 4 bases short, with 17 bases between.

This clonotype was detected only a few times. The V and J genes are TRBV27 and TRBJ1-5, with 7 bases matching TRBD1. The CDR3 totals 13 residues. From germline, CDR1 is MNHEY and CDR2 SMNVEV (reference sequence). J gave up 5 bases and V 5 bases, and 3 bases lay outside the gene matches. The CDR3 sequence is CASSPRGHQPQHF. The CDR3 DNA reads TGTGCCAGCAGTCCTAGGGGGCATCAGCCCCAGCATTTT.

J is TRBJ2-2 and V is TRBV5-1; D is perhaps TRBD1 (6 bases). The CDR3 is 16 residues long. The germline V and J ends were trimmed by 4 bases and 2 bases, with 15 bases remaining between them. The germline gives CDR1 SGHRS, CDR2 YFSETQ. The CDR3 DNA sequence: TGCGCCAGCAGCCCGCGGCCGGACAGCAACACCGGGGAGCTGTTTTTT. It yields the protein CASSPRPDSNTGELFF.